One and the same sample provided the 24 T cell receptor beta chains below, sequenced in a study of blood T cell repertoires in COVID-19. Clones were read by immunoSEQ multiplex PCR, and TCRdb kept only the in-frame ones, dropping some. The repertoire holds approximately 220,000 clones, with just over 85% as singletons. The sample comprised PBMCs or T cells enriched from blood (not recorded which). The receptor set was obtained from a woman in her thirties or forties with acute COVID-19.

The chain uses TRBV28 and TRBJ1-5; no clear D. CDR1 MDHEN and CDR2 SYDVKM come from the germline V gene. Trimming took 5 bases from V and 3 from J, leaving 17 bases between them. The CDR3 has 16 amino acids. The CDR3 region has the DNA TGTGCCAGCAGTCATATTGGCGGGTCCCTCAATCAGCCCCAGCATTTT. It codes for CASSHIGGSLNQPQHF.

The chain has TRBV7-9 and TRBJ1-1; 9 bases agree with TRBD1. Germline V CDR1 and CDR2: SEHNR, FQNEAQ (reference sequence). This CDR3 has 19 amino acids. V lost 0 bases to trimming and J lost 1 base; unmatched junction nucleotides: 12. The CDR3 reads CASSLAAGTGTITNTEAFF. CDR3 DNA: TGTGCCAGCAGCTTAGCCGCTGGGACAGGGACTATTACGAACACTGAAGCTTTCTTT.

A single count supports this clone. CDR3 DNA: TGTGCCACCAGTGATTCCGCAGGAGGGCCCTACCAAACAGATACGCAGTATTTT. Protein product: CATSDSAGGPYQTDTQYF. The rearrangement joins TRBV24-1 to TRBJ2-3, with a tentative D call TRBD2 (6 bases). Germline assignment: CDR1 KGHDR and CDR2 SFDVKD. Trimming removed 2 bases at V and 3 bases at J, with 20 bases between. The CDR3 consists of 18 residues.

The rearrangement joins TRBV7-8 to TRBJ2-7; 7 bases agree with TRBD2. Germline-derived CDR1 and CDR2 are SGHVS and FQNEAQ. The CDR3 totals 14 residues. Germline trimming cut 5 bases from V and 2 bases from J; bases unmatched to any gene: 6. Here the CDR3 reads CASSPKRETYEQYF. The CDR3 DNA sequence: TGTGCCAGCAGCCCGAAGCGGGAAACCTACGAGCAGTACTTC.

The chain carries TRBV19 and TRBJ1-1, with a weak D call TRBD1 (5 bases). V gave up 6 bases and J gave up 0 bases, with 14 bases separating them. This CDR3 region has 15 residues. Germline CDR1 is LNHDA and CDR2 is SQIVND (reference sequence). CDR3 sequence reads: CASSNRQNLNTEAFF. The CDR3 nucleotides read TGTGCCAGTAGCAACAGACAGAACTTGAACACTGAAGCTTTCTTT.

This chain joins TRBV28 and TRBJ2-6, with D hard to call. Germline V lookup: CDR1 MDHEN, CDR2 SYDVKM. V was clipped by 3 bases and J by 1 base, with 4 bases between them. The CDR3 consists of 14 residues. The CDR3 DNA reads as TGTGCCAGCAGTTTGGCTTCTGGGGCCAACGTCCTGACTTTC. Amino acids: CASSLASGANVLTF.

CDR3: CASSPEGQMNTEAFF. The CDR3 DNA reads as TGTGCCAGCAGCCCGGAGGGGCAGATGAACACTGAAGCTTTCTTT. V usage is TRBV9 and J usage is TRBJ1-1; D may be TRBD1 (5 bases). V lost 4 bases and J lost 0, with 13 bases in between. The CDR3 runs 15 residues. Germline V gene data show CDR1 as SGDLS and CDR2 as YYNGEE.

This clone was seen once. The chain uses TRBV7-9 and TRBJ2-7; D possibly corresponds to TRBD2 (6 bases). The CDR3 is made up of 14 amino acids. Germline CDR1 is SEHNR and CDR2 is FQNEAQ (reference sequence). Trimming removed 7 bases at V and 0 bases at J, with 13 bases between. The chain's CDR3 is CASTKEGSSYEQYF. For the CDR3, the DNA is TGTGCCAGCACGAAGGAGGGGAGCTCCTACGAGCAGTACTTC.

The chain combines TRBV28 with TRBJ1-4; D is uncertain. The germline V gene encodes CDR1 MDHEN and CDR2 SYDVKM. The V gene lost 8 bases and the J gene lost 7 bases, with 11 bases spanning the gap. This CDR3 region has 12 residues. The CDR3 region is CASGRKREKLFF. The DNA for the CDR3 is TGTGCCAGCGGTAGAAAGCGTGAAAAACTGTTTTTT.

CDR3 protein: CAWSPAGGDNEQFF. Here the CDR3 DNA reads TGTGCCTGGAGCCCAGCGGGAGGGGACAATGAGCAGTTCTTC. This chain links TRBV30 with TRBJ2-1; 10 positions agree with TRBD2. The J segment lost 5 bases and the V segment lost 3 bases, leaving 4 bases of the junction unmatched. The germline CDR1 and CDR2 sequences are GTSNPN and SVGIG (reference sequence). This CDR3 comprises 14 residues. The full variable domain, its missing parts supplied by reference TRBV30 and TRBJ2-1, is SQTIHQWPATLVQPVGSPLSLECTVEGTSNPNLYWYRQAAGRGLQLLFYSVGIGQISSEVPQNLSASRPQDRQFILSSKKLLLSDSGFYLCAWSPAGGDNEQFFGPGTRLTVL.

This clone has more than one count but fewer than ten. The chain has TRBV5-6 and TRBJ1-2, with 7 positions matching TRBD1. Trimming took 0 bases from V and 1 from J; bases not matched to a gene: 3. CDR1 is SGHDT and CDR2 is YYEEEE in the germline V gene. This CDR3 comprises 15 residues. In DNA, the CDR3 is TGTGCCAGCAGCTTGGGAACAGGGGATAACTATGGCTACACCTTC. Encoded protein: CASSLGTGDNYGYTF.

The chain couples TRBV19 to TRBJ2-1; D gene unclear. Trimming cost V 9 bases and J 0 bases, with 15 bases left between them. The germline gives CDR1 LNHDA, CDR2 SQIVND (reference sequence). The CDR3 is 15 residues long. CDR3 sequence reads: CASANLKSSYNEQFF. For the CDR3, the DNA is TGTGCCAGCGCCAACTTAAAGAGCTCCTACAATGAGCAGTTCTTC.

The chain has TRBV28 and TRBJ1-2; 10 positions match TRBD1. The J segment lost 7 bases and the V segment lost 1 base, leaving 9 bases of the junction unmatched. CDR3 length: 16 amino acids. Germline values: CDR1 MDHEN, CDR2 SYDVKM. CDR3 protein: CASSLYGRQGARGYTF. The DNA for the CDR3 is TGTGCCAGCAGTTTATATGGACGACAGGGGGCTCGTGGCTACACCTTC.

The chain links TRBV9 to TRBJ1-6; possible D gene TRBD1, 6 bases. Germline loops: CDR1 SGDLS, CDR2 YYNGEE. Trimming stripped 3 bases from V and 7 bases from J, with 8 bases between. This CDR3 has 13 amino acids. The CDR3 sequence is CASSADRNSPLHF. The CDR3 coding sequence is TGTGCCAGCAGCGCGGACAGAAATTCACCCCTCCACTTT.

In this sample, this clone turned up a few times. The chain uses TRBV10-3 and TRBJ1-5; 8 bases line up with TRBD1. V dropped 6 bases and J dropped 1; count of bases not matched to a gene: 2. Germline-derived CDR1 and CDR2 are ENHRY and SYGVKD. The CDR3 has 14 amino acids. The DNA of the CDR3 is TGTGCCATCAGGGGGACAGGCAGCAATCAGCCCCAGCATTTT. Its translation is CAIRGTGSNQPQHF.

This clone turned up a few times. The CDR3 protein is CASSPSATRPYEQYF. The DNA for the CDR3 is TGTGCCAGCAGCCCCTCCGCGACAAGGCCCTACGAGCAGTACTTC. V and J are TRBV7-9 and TRBJ2-7; unclear D gene. V was clipped by 5 bases and J by 2 bases, with 16 bases between them. This CDR3 contains 15 residues. In germline, CDR1 is SEHNR, CDR2 FQNEAQ (reference sequence).

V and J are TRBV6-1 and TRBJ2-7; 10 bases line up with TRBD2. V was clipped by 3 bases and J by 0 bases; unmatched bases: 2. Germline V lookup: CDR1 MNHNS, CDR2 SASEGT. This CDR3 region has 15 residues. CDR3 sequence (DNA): TGTGCCAGCAGTGACCTAGCGGGAGCCTCCTACGAGCAGTACTTC. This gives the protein CASSDLAGASYEQYF.

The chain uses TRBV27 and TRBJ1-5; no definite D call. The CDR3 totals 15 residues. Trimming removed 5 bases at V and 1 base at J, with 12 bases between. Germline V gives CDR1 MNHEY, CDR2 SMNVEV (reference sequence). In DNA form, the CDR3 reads TGTGCCAGCAGTCACACAGACATGAGCAATCAGCCCCAGCATTTT. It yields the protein CASSHTDMSNQPQHF.

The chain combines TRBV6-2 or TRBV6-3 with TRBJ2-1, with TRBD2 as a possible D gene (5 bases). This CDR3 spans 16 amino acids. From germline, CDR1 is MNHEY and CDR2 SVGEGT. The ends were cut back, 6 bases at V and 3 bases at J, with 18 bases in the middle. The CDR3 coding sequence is TGTGCCAGCAGCCCTCCGGGGAGACTCAACTACAATGAGCAGTTCTTC. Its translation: CASSPPGRLNYNEQFF.

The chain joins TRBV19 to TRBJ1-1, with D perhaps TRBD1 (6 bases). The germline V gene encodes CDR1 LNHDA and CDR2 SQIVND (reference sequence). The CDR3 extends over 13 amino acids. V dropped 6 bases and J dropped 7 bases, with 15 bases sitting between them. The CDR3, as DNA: TGTGCCAGTAGGCAGGGGCGTCACAATGAAGCTTTCTTT. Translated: CASRQGRHNEAFF.

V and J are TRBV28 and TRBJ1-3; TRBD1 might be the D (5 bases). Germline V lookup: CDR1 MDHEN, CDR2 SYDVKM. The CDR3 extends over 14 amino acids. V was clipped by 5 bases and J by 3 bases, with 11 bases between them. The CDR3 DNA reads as TGTGCCAGCAGTCCCGAGACAGTTGGAAACACCATATATTTT. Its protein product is CASSPETVGNTIYF.

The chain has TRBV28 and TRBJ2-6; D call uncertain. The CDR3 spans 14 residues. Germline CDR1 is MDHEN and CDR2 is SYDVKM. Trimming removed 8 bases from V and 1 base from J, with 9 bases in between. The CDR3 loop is CASSILSGANVLTF. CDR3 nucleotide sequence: TGTGCCAGCTCCATCCTATCTGGGGCCAACGTCCTGACTTTC.

CDR3 nucleotides: TGTGCCAGCTCACCAGGGTTCGGGCAGCCCCAGCATTTT. Amino acids: CASSPGFGQPQHF. The genes are TRBV18 and TRBJ1-5; D is ambiguous. CDR1 and CDR2 (germline): KGHSH, LQKENI. The length of the CDR3 is 13 residues. With 2 bases removed from V and 7 bases from J, the gap between germline ends came to 9 bases.

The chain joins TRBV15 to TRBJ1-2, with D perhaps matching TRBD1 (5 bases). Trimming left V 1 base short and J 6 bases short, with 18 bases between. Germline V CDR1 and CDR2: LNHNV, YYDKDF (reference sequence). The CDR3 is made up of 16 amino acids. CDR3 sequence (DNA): TGTGCCACCAGCAGAGGGGGTAGGCAGGGTTTAGATGGCTACACCTTC. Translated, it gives CATSRGGRQGLDGYTF.